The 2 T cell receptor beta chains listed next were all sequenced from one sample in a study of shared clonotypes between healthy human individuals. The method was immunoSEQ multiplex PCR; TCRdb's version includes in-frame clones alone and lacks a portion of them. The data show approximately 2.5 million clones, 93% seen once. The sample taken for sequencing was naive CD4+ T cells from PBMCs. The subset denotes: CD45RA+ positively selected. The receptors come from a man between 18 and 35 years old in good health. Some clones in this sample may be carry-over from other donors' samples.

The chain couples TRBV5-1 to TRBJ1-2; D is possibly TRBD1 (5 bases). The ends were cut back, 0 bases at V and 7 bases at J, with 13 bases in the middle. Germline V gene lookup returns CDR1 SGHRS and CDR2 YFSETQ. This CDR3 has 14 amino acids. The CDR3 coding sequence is TGCGCCAGCAGCTTGGGCGGGCAGGGTTTTGGCTACACCTTC. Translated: CASSLGGQGFGYTF.

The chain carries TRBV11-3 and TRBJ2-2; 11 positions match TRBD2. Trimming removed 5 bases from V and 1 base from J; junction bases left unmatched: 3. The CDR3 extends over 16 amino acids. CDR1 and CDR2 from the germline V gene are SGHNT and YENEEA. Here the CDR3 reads CASSQTSGGNTGELFF. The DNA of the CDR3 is TGTGCCAGCAGCCAAACTAGCGGGGGGAACACCGGGGAGCTGTTTTTT.